Presented here are 17 T cell receptor beta chains from one specimen sequenced in a study of tumor-infiltrating lymphocytes in primary liver carcinoma. TCR beta cDNA came from approximately 490 ng total RNA, primed with a constant-region primer. For TCR beta, libraries were produced by three nested multiplex PCR rounds using slightly modified ARM-PCR. Use of TRBV1-TRBV30 forward primers with a C-beta reverse primer characterized the first two PCR rounds, which lasted around 10 cycles each. TCRdb re-called the multiplex PCR reads with MiXCR, one entry per CDR3 protein. The sample lists 300,000 to 400,000 distinct CDR3 sequences; less than 70% were seen once. Unsorted whole blood yielded the blood RNA, and germline DNA was also extracted. The sequencing input was peripheral blood. These receptors originate from a middle-aged man with primary liver carcinoma and hepatitis B virus infection.

As for this clonotype: This clone may be a read error of a much larger clone one base away. The CDR3 DNA reads as TGTGCCAGCCAGGCTAGCGGATCCTACGAGCAGTACTTC. Protein: CASQASGSYEQYF. This chain uses TRBV6-2 or TRBV6-3 with TRBJ2-7; 7 bases fit TRBD2. The CDR3 is made up of 13 amino acids. V lost 8 bases to trimming and J lost 1 base; unmatched junction nucleotides: 5. Germline V gives CDR1 MNHEY, CDR2 SVGEGT.

This clonotype came up a few times. Just one base apart from a much larger clone, this may be a read error. The chain uses TRBV4-2 and TRBJ2-6; D unresolved. Trimming took off 0 bases at V and 0 bases at J, with 12 bases between the two ends. Germline V lookup: CDR1 LGHNA, CDR2 YNFKEQ. This CDR3 contains 18 residues. In DNA, the CDR3 is TGTGCCAGCAGCCAAGATCTACCGTTGGGCTCTGGGGCCAACGTCCTGACTTTC. Protein: CASSQDLPLGSGANVLTF.

Details on this clonotype: Given the absence of the conserved phenylalanine or tryptophan at the CDR3 end, a read error is likely. This chain connects TRBV4-2 to TRBJ2-5, with TRBD2 matching over 8 bases. Germline V CDR1 and CDR2: LGHNA, YNFKEQ. The trim removed 0 bases at V and 7 bases at J, leaving 7 bases unmatched. The CDR3 loop spans 15 amino acids. This CDR3 is CASSQDQSTSGTQYS. The DNA of the CDR3 is TGTGCCAGCAGCCAAGATCAATCCACTAGCGGGACCCAGTACTCC.

About this clonotype: A much larger clone differs by one base, so this may be a read error. CDR3 bases: TGCGCCAGCAGCCAAGATCCCTATGTCGACGGGCAGTACTTC. It specifies CASSQDPYVDGQYF. The chain combines TRBV4-1 with TRBJ2-7; D gene ambiguous. Germline CDR1 is MGHRA and CDR2 is YSYEKL. V dropped 0 bases and J dropped 9 bases, with 15 bases sitting between them. The length of the CDR3 is 14 residues.

On this clonotype itself: This CDR3 is missing its conserved last phenylalanine or tryptophan, likely due to a read error. The V call is TRBV11-2, the J call TRBJ2-3; 7 bases fit TRBD2. The CDR3 extends over 16 amino acids. The germline CDR1 and CDR2 sequences are SGHAT and FQNNGV. The junction had 15 bases not matched to a gene; V was cut back by 4 bases and J by 8 bases. CDR3 sequence reads: CASSSTPSGSGGTQYY. CDR3 sequence (DNA): TGTGCCAGCAGCTCCACTCCTAGCGGCTCCGGGGGTACGCAGTATTAT.

As regards this clonotype: Since a much larger clone is just one base distant, this may be a read error. V usage is TRBV10-2 and J usage is TRBJ2-7; D is unclear. The CDR3 is 13 residues long. Germline-derived CDR1 and CDR2 are WSHSY and SAAADI. CDR3 nucleotide sequence: TGCGCCAGCAGTGAGTCGAGTTTCTACAAGCAGTACTTC. It codes for CASSESSFYKQYF.

Written as DNA, the CDR3 is TGTGCCAGCAGCGTGTTTAGGGGCCACGAGCAGTACTTC. Translation gives CASSVFRGHEQYF. The chain employs TRBV11-2 and TRBJ2-7, with TRBD1 as a possible D gene (5 bases). Germline CDR1 and CDR2: SGHAT and FQNNGV. The CDR3 is 13 amino acids. V gave up 5 bases and J gave up 5 bases, with 13 bases separating them.

Points on this clonotype: A much larger clone lies one base from this, so it may be a read error. The V and J genes are TRBV14 and TRBJ2-1; a possible D gene is TRBD2 (6 bases). The length of the CDR3 is 15 residues. Germline CDR1 and CDR2: SGHDN and FVKESK. V was cut by 4 bases and J by 9 bases, with 19 bases left in between. CDR3 sequence (DNA): TGTGCCAGCAGCCGAGAAAAGGTAACGGGAGCTGAGCAGTTCTTC. It codes for CASSREKVTGAEQFF.

This clonotype was seen only once. The V gene is TRBV5-1, the J gene TRBJ2-5; tentatively, D is TRBD1 (6 bases). CDR3 length equals 13 residues. Trimming removed 4 bases at V and 4 bases at J, with 11 bases between. The germline gives CDR1 SGHRS, CDR2 YFSETQ. CDR3: CASSPQGPETQYF. The CDR3, as DNA: TGCGCCAGCAGCCCCCAGGGGCCAGAGACCCAGTACTTC.

A note on this clonotype: One junction end disagrees with the germline gene, perhaps due to a read error. This chain connects TRBV6-6 to TRBJ2-7, with TRBD2 identical over 7 bases. CDR1 is MNHNY and CDR2 is SVGAGI in the germline V gene (reference sequence). This CDR3 is 14 amino acids long. In DNA form, the CDR3 reads TGCGCCAGCAGAGGGTCTAGCGGAAAATACGAGCAGTACTTC. It specifies CASRGSSGKYEQYF.

As concerns this clonotype: At one end, the junction sequence differs from germline, possibly due to a read error. The rearrangement joins TRBV4-3 to TRBJ2-1; a weak D match, TRBD2 (5 bases). The CDR3 covers 17 residues. Germline assignment: CDR1 LGHNA and CDR2 YSLEER. CDR3 sequence (DNA): TGTGCCAGCAGCCAAGACCGGTGGGGAGTAGGTTCCAATGAGCAGTTCTTC. Its protein product is CASSQDRWGVGSNEQFF.

Notes on this clonotype: A read error may explain this, as a much larger clone is one base away. V and J are TRBV12-3 or TRBV12-4 and TRBJ2-1, with D maybe TRBD2 (6 bases). Trimming left V 5 bases short and J 6 bases short, with 14 bases between. This CDR3 has 14 amino acids. CDR3 DNA: TGTGCCAGCAGTAGGAGGGTTGGGATCAATGAGCAGTTCTTC. Its translation: CASSRRVGINEQFF.

In regard to this clonotype: The junction shows a germline mismatch at one end, possibly a read error. The rearrangement links TRBV7-9 to TRBJ2-1; 12 positions match TRBD2. Germline V lookup: CDR1 SEHNR, CDR2 FQNEAQ (reference sequence). The CDR3 extends over 16 amino acids. DNA of the CDR3: TGTACCAGCAGCTTAGGTCTAGCGGGAGGGGGCGGTGAGCTGTTCTTC. Protein sequence: CTSSLGLAGGGGELFF. The variable domain in full, with the rest retrieved from reference TRBV7-9 and TRBJ2-1, is DTGVSQNPRHKITKRGQNVTFRCDPISEHNRLYWYRQTLGQGPEFLTYFQNEAQLEKSRLLSDRFSAERPKGSFSTLEIQRTEQGDSAMYLCTSSLGLAGGGGELFFGPGTRLTVL.

As to this clonotype: No conserved phenylalanine or tryptophan is present at the end of the CDR3, so a read error is the likely explanation. The V gene is TRBV10-2, the J gene TRBJ2-7; D is unclear. The germline V gene has CDR1 WSHSY and CDR2 SAAADI. Trimming pared 3 bases from V and 2 bases from J, leaving 5 bases between. The CDR3 spans 12 residues. CDR3 region: CASSEMAYEQYL. DNA for the CDR3: TGCGCCAGCAGTGAAATGGCCTACGAGCAGTACTTA.

This clonotype was counted many times. This chain joins TRBV10-2 and TRBJ2-1, with 8 positions matching TRBD2. Trimming took 10 bases from V and 0 from J; bases not matched to a gene: 5. CDR3 length: 14 residues. Germline lookup yields CDR1 WSHSY and CDR2 SAAADI. CDR3 coding DNA: TGCGCCATCGCAAGCGGGAGCTCCTACAATGAGCAGTTCTTC. Translation: CAIASGSSYNEQFF.

This clonotype was detected only once. The chain carries TRBV4-1 and TRBJ2-3; D is uncertain. V shed 1 base and J shed 0 bases, with 17 bases lying between them. The CDR3 has 18 amino acids. Germline values: CDR1 MGHRA, CDR2 YSYEKL. The chain's CDR3 is CASSQVFGNATSTDTQYF. The CDR3, as DNA: TGCGCCAGCAGCCAAGTGTTCGGCAATGCTACTAGCACAGATACGCAGTATTTT.

The V gene is TRBV12-3 or TRBV12-4, the J gene TRBJ2-5; D ambiguous. This CDR3 has 16 residues. With 2 bases removed from V and 5 bases from J, the gap between germline ends came to 18 bases. Here the CDR3 reads CASSLSVLQVGETQYF. The CDR3 DNA sequence: TGTGCCAGCAGTTTATCCGTTCTGCAGGTTGGCGAGACCCAGTACTTC.